This T cell receptor (beta chain) emerged from a study of blood T cell repertoires in COVID-19. Background on the study: Collection of acute and convalescent COVID-19 samples took place in the United States, Italy and Spain.

The CDR3 length is 16 residues. Germline lookup yields CDR1 MNHEY and CDR2 SVGEGT. V shed 2 bases and J shed 1 base, with 12 bases lying between them. Per the authors' pipeline: Amplification with reference gene primers provided the estimates of nucleated cell counts. Repertoires were generated with immunoSEQ multiplex PCR, while TCRdb's copy carries only in-frame clones and drops some. That table furnishes V, J and clone size, whereas the DNA furnished D and trimming. The sample contains about 13,000 clones, around 76% of which appear only once. Sequencing was carried out using peripheral blood. The clonotype originates from a woman older than 75 with acute or convalescent COVID-19. The V and J genes are TRBV6-2 or TRBV6-3 and TRBJ1-5; maybe TRBD1 (6 bases). In DNA form, the CDR3 reads TGTGCCAGCAGTTACGTATGGGGGCCCAGCAATCAGCCCCAGCATTTT. Amino acids: CASSYVWGPSNQPQHF.